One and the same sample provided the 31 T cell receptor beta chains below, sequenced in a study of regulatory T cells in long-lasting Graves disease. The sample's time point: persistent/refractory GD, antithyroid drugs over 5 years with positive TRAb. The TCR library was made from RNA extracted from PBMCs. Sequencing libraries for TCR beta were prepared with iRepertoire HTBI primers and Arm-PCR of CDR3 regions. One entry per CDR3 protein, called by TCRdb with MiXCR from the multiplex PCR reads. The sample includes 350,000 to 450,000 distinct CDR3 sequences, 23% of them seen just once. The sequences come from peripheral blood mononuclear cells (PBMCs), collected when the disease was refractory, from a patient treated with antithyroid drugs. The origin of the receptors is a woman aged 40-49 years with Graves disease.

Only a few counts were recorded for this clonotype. In nucleotides, the CDR3 is TGCGCCAGCAGCTTGGAACTCACATTTAACACCGGGGAGCTGTTTTTT. Amino acids: CASSLELTFNTGELFF. The J gene is TRBJ2-2, the V gene TRBV5-1; D gene unclear. V dropped 0 bases and J dropped 2 bases, with 11 bases sitting between them. The germline gives CDR1 SGHRS, CDR2 YFSETQ. The CDR3 consists of 16 residues.

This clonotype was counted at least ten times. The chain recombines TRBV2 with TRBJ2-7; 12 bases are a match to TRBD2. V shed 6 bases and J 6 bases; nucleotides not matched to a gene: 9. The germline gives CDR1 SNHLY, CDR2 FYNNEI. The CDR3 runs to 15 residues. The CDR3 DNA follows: TGTGCCAGCAGCTTCAGGACTAGCGGGAAGGTCGAGCAGTACTTC. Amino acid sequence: CASSFRTSGKVEQYF. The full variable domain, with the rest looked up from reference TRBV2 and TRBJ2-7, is EPEVTQTPSHQVTQMGQEVILRCVPISNHLYFYWYRQILGQKVEFLVSFYNNEISEKSEIFDDQFSVERPDGSNFTLKIRSTKLEDSAMYFCASSFRTSGKVEQYFGPGTRLTVT.

This CDR3 reads CASSLIRTSGAYEQYF. CDR3 coding DNA: TGTGCCAGCAGCTTAATCCGGACTAGCGGGGCCTACGAGCAGTACTTC. The V call is TRBV7-2, the J call TRBJ2-7; 12 bases align to TRBD2. The CDR3 has 16 residues. CDR1 SGHTA and CDR2 FQGNSA come from the germline V gene. Trimming removed 2 bases from V and 2 bases from J; junction bases left unmatched: 4.

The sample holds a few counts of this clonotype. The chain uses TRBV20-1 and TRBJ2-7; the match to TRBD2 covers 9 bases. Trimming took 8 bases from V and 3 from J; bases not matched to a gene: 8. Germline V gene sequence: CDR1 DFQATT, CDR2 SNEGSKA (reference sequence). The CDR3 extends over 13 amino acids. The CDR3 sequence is CSLSGSEDYEQYF. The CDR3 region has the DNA TGCAGTCTTAGCGGGAGTGAAGACTACGAGCAGTACTTC.

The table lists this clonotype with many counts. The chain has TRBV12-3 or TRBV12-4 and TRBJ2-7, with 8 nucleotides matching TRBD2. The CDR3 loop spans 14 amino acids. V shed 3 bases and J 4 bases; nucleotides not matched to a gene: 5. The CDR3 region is CASSFKRGRYEQYF. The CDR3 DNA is TGTGCCAGCAGTTTTAAGCGGGGGCGATACGAGCAGTACTTC.

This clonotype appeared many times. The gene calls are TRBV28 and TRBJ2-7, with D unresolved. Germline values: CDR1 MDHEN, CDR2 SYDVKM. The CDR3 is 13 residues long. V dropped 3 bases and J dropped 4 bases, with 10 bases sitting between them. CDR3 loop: CASSFVQRYEQYF. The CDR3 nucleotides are TGTGCCAGCAGTTTCGTCCAGCGATACGAGCAGTACTTC.

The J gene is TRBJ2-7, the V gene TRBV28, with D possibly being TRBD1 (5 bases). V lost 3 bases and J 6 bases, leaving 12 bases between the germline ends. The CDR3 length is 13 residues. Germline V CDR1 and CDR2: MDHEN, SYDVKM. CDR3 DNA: TGTGCCAGCAGTTTCAGGGTACCGGCCGAGCAGTACTTC. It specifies CASSFRVPAEQYF.

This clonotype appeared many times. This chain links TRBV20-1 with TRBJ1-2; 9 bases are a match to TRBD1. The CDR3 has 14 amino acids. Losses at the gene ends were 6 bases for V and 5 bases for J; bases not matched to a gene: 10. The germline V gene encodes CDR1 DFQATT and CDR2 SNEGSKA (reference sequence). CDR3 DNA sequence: TGCAGTGCCATACAGGGGGCCCGAGGGTATGGCTACACCTTC. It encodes CSAIQGARGYGYTF.

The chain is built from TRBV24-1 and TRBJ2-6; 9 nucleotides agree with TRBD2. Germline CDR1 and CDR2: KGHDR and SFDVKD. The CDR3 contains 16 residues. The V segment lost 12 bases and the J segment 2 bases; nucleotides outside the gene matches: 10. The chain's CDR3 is CAAGSGRKPGANVLTF. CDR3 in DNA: TGTGCCGCGGGAAGCGGGAGGAAGCCTGGGGCCAACGTCCTGACTTTC.

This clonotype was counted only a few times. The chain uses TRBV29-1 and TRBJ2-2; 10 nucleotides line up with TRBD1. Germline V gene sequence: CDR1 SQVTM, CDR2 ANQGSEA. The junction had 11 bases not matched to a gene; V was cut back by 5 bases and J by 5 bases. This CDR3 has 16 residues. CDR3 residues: CSVPRQGALNTGELFF. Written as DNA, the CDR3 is TGCAGCGTTCCCAGACAGGGGGCGTTAAATACCGGGGAGCTGTTTTTT.

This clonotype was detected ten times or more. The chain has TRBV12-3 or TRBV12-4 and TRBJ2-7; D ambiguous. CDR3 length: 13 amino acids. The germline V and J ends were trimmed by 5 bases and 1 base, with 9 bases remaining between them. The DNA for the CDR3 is TGTGCCAGCAGTCCGAGGCTGTCCTACGAGCAGTACTTC. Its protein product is CASSPRLSYEQYF.

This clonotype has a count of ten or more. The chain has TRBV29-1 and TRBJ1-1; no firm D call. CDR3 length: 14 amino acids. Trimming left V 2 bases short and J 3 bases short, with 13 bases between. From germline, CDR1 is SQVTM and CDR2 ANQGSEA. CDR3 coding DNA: TGCAGCGTTGAAAACTCGGGTGGTTACACTGAAGCTTTCTTT. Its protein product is CSVENSGGYTEAFF. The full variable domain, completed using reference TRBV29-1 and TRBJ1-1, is SAVISQKPSRDICQRGTSLTIQCQVDSQVTMMFWYRQQPGQSLTLIATANQGSEATYESGFVIDKFPISRPNLTFSTLTVSNMSPEDSSIYLCSVENSGGYTEAFFGQGTRLTVV.

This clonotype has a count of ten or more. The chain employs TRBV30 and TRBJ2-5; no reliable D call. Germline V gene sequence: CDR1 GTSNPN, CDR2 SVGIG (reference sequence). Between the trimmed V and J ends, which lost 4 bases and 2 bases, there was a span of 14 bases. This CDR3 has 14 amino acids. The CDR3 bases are TGTGCCTGGAAAGGAAGGTTCGTTCAAGAGACCCAGTACTTC. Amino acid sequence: CAWKGRFVQETQYF.

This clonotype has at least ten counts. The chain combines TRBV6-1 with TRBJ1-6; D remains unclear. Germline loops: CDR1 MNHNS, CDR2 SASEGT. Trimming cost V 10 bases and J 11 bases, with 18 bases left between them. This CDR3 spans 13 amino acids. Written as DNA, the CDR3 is TGTGCCACCCGGACCCGGGGTTTGGCACCCCTCCACTTT. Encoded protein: CATRTRGLAPLHF.

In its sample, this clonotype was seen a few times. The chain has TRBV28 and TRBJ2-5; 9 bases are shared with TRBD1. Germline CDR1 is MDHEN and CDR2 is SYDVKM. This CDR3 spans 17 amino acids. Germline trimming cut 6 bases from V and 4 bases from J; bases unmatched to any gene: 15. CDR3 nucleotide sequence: TGTGCCAGCAGCTGGCCGCGGACAGGGGAATTACCAGAGACCCAGTACTTC. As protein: CASSWPRTGELPETQYF.

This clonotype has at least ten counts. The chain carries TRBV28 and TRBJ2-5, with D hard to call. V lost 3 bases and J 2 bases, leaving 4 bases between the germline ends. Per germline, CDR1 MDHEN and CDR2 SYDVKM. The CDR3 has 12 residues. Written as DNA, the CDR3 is TGTGCCAGCAGTTTTGCTCAAGAGACCCAGTACTTC. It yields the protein CASSFAQETQYF.

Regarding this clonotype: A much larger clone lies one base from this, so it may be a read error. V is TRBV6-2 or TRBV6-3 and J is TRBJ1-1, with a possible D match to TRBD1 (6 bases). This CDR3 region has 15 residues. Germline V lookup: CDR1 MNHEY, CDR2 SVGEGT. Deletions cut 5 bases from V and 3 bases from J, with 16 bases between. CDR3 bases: TGTGCCAGCAGTAACGGGACACTTAGGTACACTGAAGCTTTCTTT. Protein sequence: CASSNGTLRYTEAFF.

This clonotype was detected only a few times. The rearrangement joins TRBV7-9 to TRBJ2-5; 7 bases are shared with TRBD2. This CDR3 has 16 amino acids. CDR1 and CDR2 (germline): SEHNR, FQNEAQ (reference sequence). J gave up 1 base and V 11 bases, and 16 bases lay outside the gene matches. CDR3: CALRKREGLFQETQYF. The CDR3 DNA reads TGTGCCCTTAGGAAAAGGGAGGGCCTCTTCCAAGAGACCCAGTACTTC. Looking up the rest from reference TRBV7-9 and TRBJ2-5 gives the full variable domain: DTGVSQNPRHKITKRGQNVTFRCDPISEHNRLYWYRQTLGQGPEFLTYFQNEAQLEKSRLLSDRFSAERPKGSFSTLEIQRTEQGDSAMYLCALRKREGLFQETQYFGPGTRLLVL.

Here the CDR3 DNA reads TGTGCCAGCAGTTACTCGACGGGGGCAATCTACGAGCAGTACTTC. This translates into CASSYSTGAIYEQYF. The V gene is TRBV28, the J gene TRBJ2-7, with D perhaps matching TRBD1 or TRBD2 (6 bases each). CDR1 and CDR2 from the germline V gene are MDHEN and SYDVKM. The V and J ends lost 4 bases and 3 bases respectively, with 16 bases between them. The CDR3 sequence is 15 residues long.

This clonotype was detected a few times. The CDR3 region is CASSEQTGLQTYEQYF. Here the CDR3 DNA reads TGTGCCAGCAGTGAACAAACAGGTCTCCAAACCTACGAGCAGTACTTC. V and J are TRBV6-1 and TRBJ2-7, with a possible D match to TRBD1 (5 bases). The length of the CDR3 is 16 residues. CDR1 and CDR2 from the germline V gene are MNHNS and SASEGT. V was clipped by 2 bases and J by 2 bases, with 16 bases between them.

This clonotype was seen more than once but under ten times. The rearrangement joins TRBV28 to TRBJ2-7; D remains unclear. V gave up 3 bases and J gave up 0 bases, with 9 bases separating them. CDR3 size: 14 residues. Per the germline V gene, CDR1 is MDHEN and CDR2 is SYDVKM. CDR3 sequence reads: CASSFWLRSYEQYF. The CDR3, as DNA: TGTGCCAGCAGTTTCTGGCTACGCTCCTACGAGCAGTACTTC. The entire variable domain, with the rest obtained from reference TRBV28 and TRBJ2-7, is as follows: DVKVTQSSRYLVKRTGEKVFLECVQDMDHENMFWYRQDPGLGLRLIYFSYDVKMKEKGDIPEGYSVSREKKERFSLILESASTNQTSMYLCASSFWLRSYEQYFGPGTRLTVT.

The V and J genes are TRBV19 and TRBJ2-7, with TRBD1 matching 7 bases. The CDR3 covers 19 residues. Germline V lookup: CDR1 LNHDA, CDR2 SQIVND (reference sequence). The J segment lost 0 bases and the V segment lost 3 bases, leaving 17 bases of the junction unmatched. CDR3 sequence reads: CASSMTHADRAEASYEQYF. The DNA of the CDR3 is TGTGCCAGTAGTATGACCCACGCCGACAGGGCCGAAGCCTCCTACGAGCAGTACTTC.

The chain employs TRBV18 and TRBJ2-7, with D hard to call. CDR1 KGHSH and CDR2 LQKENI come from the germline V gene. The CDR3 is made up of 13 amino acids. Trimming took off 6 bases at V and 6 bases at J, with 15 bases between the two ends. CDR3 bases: TGTGCCAGCTCTTTGACTGTTGGTGTCGAGCAGTACTTC. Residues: CASSLTVGVEQYF.

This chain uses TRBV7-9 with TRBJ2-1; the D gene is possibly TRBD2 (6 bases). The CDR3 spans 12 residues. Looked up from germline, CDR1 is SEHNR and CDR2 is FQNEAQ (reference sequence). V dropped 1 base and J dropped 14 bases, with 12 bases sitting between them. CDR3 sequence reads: CASSLVGTQEFF. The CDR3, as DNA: TGTGCCAGCAGCTTAGTTGGGACTCAGGAGTTCTTC.

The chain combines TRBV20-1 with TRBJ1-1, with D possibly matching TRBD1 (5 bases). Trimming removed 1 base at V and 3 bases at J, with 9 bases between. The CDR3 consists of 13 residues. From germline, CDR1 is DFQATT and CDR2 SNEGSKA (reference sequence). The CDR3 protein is CSARGTTDTEAFF. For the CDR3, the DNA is TGCAGTGCTAGAGGGACAACGGACACTGAAGCTTTCTTT.

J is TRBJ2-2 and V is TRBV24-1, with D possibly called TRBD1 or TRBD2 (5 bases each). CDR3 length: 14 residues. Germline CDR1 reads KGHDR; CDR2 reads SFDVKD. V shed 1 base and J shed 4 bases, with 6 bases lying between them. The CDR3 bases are TGTGCCACCAGTGATTTTGGGGGCACCGGGGAGCTGTTTTTT. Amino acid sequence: CATSDFGGTGELFF.

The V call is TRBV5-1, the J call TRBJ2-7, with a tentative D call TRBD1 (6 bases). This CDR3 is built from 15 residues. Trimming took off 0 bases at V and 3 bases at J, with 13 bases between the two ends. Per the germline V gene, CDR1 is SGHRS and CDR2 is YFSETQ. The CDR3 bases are TGCGCCAGCAGCTTGGCGGGGCAGGGGAGCTACGAGCAGTACTTC. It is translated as CASSLAGQGSYEQYF.

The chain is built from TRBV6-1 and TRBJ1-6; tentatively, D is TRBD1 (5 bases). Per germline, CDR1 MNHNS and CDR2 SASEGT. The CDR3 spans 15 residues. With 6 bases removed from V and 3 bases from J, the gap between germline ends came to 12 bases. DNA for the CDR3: TGTGCCAGCAGATCCGGGACGGACTATAATTCACCCCTCCACTTT. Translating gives CASRSGTDYNSPLHF.

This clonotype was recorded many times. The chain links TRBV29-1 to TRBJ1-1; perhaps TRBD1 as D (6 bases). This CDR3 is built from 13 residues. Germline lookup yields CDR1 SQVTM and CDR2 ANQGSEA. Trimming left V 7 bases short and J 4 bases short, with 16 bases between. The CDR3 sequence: CSGSLTGPTEAFF. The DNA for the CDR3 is TGCAGCGGTTCCTTGACAGGTCCCACTGAAGCTTTCTTT.

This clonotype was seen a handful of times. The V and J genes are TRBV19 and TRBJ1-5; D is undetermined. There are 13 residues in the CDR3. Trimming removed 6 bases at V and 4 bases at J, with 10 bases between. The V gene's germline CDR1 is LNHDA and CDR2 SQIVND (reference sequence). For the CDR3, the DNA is TGTGCCAGTAGAACTTCAGAGAATCAGCCCCAGCATTTT. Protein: CASRTSENQPQHF.

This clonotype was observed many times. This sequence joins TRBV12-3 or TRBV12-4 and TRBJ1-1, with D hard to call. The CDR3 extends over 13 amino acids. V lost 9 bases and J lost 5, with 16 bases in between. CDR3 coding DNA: TGTGCCAGTACGGTCACTTCGGGGACTGAAGCTTTCTTT. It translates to CASTVTSGTEAFF.